What follows is one T cell receptor (beta chain) and its context. Produced via immunoSEQ multiplex PCR; TCRdb's table is partial and in-frame only. The top ten clones hold about 0.86% of a sample with fewer than 75,000 clones, less than 85% of them seen once. These data belong to a study of memory CD4+ T cells and cytomegalovirus serostatus. This CDR3 is built from 14 residues. V shed 0 bases and J shed 1 base, with 7 bases lying between them. Germline-derived CDR1 and CDR2 are SGHRS and YFSETQ. The sort gate was single viable CD3+CD4+CD8-CD45RO+ cells for memory CD4+ T cells. The sample was memory CD4+ T cells from blood. The TCR originated in an adult in good health and CMV-seronegative. The chain employs TRBV5-1 and TRBJ2-5; D gene uncertain. CDR3 amino acids: CASSLGGSQETQYF. The CDR3 region has the DNA TGCGCCAGCAGCTTGGGTGGGTCCCAAGAGACCCAGTACTTC.